Following are 31 T cell receptor beta chains from one sample sequenced in a study of tumor and adjacent non-tumor tissue in lung cancer. The template was RNA from unsorted bulk tissue. TCRbeta libraries were built with three rounds of nested PCR, modified from ARM-PCR. Each CDR3 protein gets one entry after TCRdb re-called the multiplex PCR reads with MiXCR. The data contain more than 90,000 distinct CDR3 sequences, just over 65% of them singletons. Sequenced: lung tumor tissue. The origin of the receptors is a man aged 60 to 75 with non-small cell lung cancer.

A remark on this clonotype: The CDR3 end shows no conserved phenylalanine or tryptophan, and so a read error is likely. The DNA is left out, because the CDR3 cannot be placed on it with certainty; the CDR3 is given as TCRdb lists it. This chain connects TRBV11-2 to TRBJ2-5; whether TRBD2, the table's D call, matches the DNA was not checked. Germline values: CDR1 SGHAT, CDR2 FQNNGV. The CDR3 is made up of 15 amino acids, end residues included. The CDR3 loop reads CASSLGGSVQETHYS.

Points on this clonotype: The junction does not match germline at one end; this may be a read error. V is TRBV20-1 and J is TRBJ2-7, with D perhaps given as TRBD1 or TRBD2 (5 bases each). The length of the CDR3 is 15 residues. Germline CDR1 and CDR2: DFQATT and SNEGSKA (reference sequence). The CDR3 region has the DNA TGCAGTACTAGAGATTCCAGGGAACGGGGCTACGAGCAGTACTTC. Protein product: CSTRDSRERGYEQYF.

CDR3 protein: CSVSRDRDEQFF. The DNA for the CDR3 is TGCAGCGTGTCCCGGGACAGGGACGAGCAGTTCTTC. This chain links TRBV29-1 with TRBJ2-1, with 9 nucleotides matching TRBD1. The ends lost 6 bases at V and 10 bases at J; junction bases unmatched: 7. This CDR3 contains 12 residues. Germline V gene data show CDR1 as SQVTM and CDR2 as ANQGSEA.

As to this clonotype: One end of the junction does not line up with germline, which may come from a read error. CDR3 protein: CASSAPGTWYTIYF. The CDR3 region has the DNA TGTGCCAGCAGCGCTCCCGGGACATGGTACACAATATATTTT. V is TRBV11-2 and J is TRBJ1-3; D possibly corresponds to TRBD1 (6 bases). The CDR3 contains 14 residues. CDR1 and CDR2 from the germline V gene are SGHAT and FQNNGV.

Concerning this clonotype: At one of its ends the junction is not consistent with the germline gene, which may arise from a read error. The genes are TRBV6-5 and TRBJ1-4; D is perhaps TRBD1 (6 bases). The CDR3 has 15 amino acids. Germline V lookup: CDR1 MNHEY, CDR2 SVGAGI. The DNA for the CDR3 is TGTGGCAGCAGTTACCGGGGGGCAGGGGACGAAAAACTGTTTTTT. Protein sequence: CGSSYRGAGDEKLFF.

Details on this clonotype: A much larger clone differs by one base, so this may be a read error. This chain links TRBV5-5 with TRBJ2-3, with 7 bases fitting TRBD1. The length of the CDR3 is 14 residues. Germline lookup yields CDR1 SGHKS and CDR2 YYEKEE (reference sequence). CDR3 sequence reads: CASSLDRPTDTQYF. CDR3 DNA sequence: TGTGCCAGCAGTTTGGACAGGCCCACAGATACGCAGTATTTT. Full variable domain (rest looked up from reference TRBV5-5 and TRBJ2-3): DAGVTQSPTHLIKTRGQQVTLRCSPISGHKSVSWYQQVLGQGPQFIFQYYEKEERGRGNFPDRFSARQFPNYSSELNVNALLLGDSALYLCASSLDRPTDTQYFGPGTRLTVL.

Many counts were recorded for this clonotype. CDR3 sequence: CASSLWAAYEQYF. The CDR3 DNA is TGTGCCAGCAGCTTATGGGCAGCCTACGAGCAGTACTTC. The rearrangement joins TRBV13 to TRBJ2-7; no definite D call. The CDR3 runs to 13 residues. The germline V and J ends were trimmed by 2 bases and 2 bases, with 7 bases remaining between them. Looked up from germline, CDR1 is PRHDT and CDR2 is FYEKMQ (reference sequence). Together with reference TRBV13 and TRBJ2-7, the CDR3 gives the full variable domain: AAGVIQSPRHLIKEKRETATLKCYPIPRHDTVYWYQQGPGQDPQFLISFYEKMQSDKGSIPDRFSAQQFSDYHSELNMSSLELGDSALYFCASSLWAAYEQYFGPGTRLTVT.

About this clonotype itself: This clone may be a read error of a much larger clone one base away. V usage is TRBV5-4 and J usage is TRBJ2-1, with 8 bases matching TRBD2. Unmatched junction bases numbered 7, after V lost 0 bases and J lost 2 bases. The CDR3 length is 17 residues. The V gene's germline CDR1 is SGHNT and CDR2 YYREEE (reference sequence). CDR3 nucleotide sequence: TGTGCCAGCAGCTTGGAGTGCGGTAGCGGGACCTACAATGAGCAGTTCTTC. Translating it yields CASSLECGSGTYNEQFF.

A note on this clonotype: A junction end diverges from the germline sequence, so it may reflect a read error. This chain connects TRBV6-6 to TRBJ2-7, with TRBD2 as a possible D gene (6 bases). The CDR3 is made up of 12 amino acids. Germline V gene sequence: CDR1 MNHNY, CDR2 SVGAGI (reference sequence). The chain's CDR3 is CASSRQDYERYF. CDR3 coding DNA: TGTGCCAGCAGCCGTCAGGACTACGAGCGGTACTTC.

Note on this clonotype: As the CDR3 is not closed by the conserved phenylalanine or tryptophan, this likely results from a read error. In DNA, the CDR3 is TGCGCCAGCAGGGGGGAGGGCAACACTGAAGCTTTCCTT. Translating it yields CASRGEGNTEAFL. The V gene is TRBV5-1, the J gene TRBJ1-1, with D perhaps TRBD1 (5 bases). Between the trimmed V and J ends, which lost 5 bases and 2 bases, there was a span of 10 bases. The germline CDR1 and CDR2 sequences are SGHRS and YFSETQ. The length of the CDR3 is 13 residues.

On this clonotype: A junction end diverges from the germline sequence, so it may reflect a read error. The gene calls are TRBV7-8 and TRBJ1-1; the match to TRBD1 covers 10 bases. This CDR3 has 15 residues. Germline loops: CDR1 SGHVS, CDR2 FQNEAQ. Here the CDR3 reads CVSSSGTGDHTEAFF. DNA of the CDR3: TGTGTCAGCAGCTCAGGGACAGGGGATCACACTGAAGCTTTCTTT.

CDR3 nucleotide sequence: TGTGCCAGCAGTTCCGGCACCGGGGGAGTAAGTGAGCAGTTCTTC. Translation gives CASSSGTGGVSEQFF. This chain links TRBV6-6 with TRBJ2-1, with D possibly being TRBD2 (6 bases). Germline V gene sequence: CDR1 MNHNY, CDR2 SVGAGI (reference sequence). V was shortened by 4 bases and J by 9 bases, with 19 bases between the two germline ends. The CDR3 is 15 residues long.

This chain joins TRBV28 and TRBJ2-7, with D perhaps TRBD1 (6 bases). CDR3 size: 14 residues. The germline gives CDR1 MDHEN, CDR2 SYDVKM. Trimming pared 11 bases from V and 1 base from J, leaving 18 bases between. The CDR3 loop reads CAGNRDTSSYEQYF. The CDR3 coding sequence is TGTGCCGGCAACCGGGACACAAGTTCCTACGAGCAGTACTTC.

The chain uses TRBV6-5 and TRBJ1-1; D remains unclear. V dropped 5 bases and J dropped 10 bases, with 23 bases sitting between them. From germline, CDR1 is MNHEY and CDR2 SVGAGI. This CDR3 comprises 15 residues. CDR3 DNA sequence: TGTGCCAGCAGTGTGTCCGGAGGGAGGGTCACTACAGCTTTCTTT. It encodes CASSVSGGRVTTAFF.

The sample holds many counts of this clonotype. The genes are TRBV6-2 or TRBV6-3 and TRBJ2-4; D tentatively fits TRBD1 or TRBD2 (5 bases each). This CDR3 has 17 amino acids. Trimming shortened V by 2 bases and J by 0 bases, and 14 bases separated the two germline ends. Germline values: CDR1 MNHEY, CDR2 SVGEGT. The CDR3 region is CASSYAPGLLAKNIQYF. CDR3 nucleotides: TGTGCCAGCAGTTACGCCCCGGGGCTACTAGCCAAAAACATTCAGTACTTC.

A note on this clonotype: This may be a read error: a much more frequent sequence differs by one nucleotide. This chain uses TRBV6-6 with TRBJ2-1; possibly TRBD1 for D (6 bases). CDR3 length: 15 amino acids. The ends were cut back, 10 bases at V and 5 bases at J, with 21 bases in the middle. Germline loops: CDR1 MNHNY, CDR2 SVGAGI (reference sequence). The CDR3 is CANSPGAGGNNEQFF. The CDR3 DNA follows: TGTGCCAACAGCCCAGGGGCGGGCGGAAACAATGAGCAGTTCTTC.

By sample share, this clonotype is medium-sized (0.01 to 0.1%). The chain employs TRBV6-1 and TRBJ1-5; TRBD1 matches 7 bases. Germline V CDR1 and CDR2: MNHNS, SASEGT. The CDR3 loop spans 22 amino acids. Losses at the gene ends were 5 bases for V and 0 bases for J; bases not matched to a gene: 25. CDR3 in DNA: TGTGCCAGCAGTAAAAAGGGAGGGGGCCGGATAGGGCTCGGCGATAGCAATCAGCCCCAGCATTTT. Its translation: CASSKKGGGRIGLGDSNQPQHF.

The rearrangement uses TRBV5-5 and TRBJ1-2, with unresolved D. The V and J ends lost 4 bases and 9 bases respectively, with 19 bases between them. Germline V gives CDR1 SGHKS, CDR2 YYEKEE (reference sequence). The CDR3 consists of 14 residues. In DNA form, the CDR3 reads TGTGCCAGCAGCCCTGTTACCGGAGGGTATTGCTACACCTTC. Translation: CASSPVTGGYCYTF.

Regarding this clonotype: An end of the junction differs from the germline gene, which may be a read error. The V call is TRBV6-1, the J call TRBJ1-5; D not resolved. The CDR3 totals 15 residues. In germline, CDR1 is MNHNS, CDR2 SASEGT. The CDR3 nucleotides are TGTGCCAGCAGTCGGCAGGCGTATAGCAGTCAGCCCCAGCATTTT. Its protein product is CASSRQAYSSQPQHF.

The count of this clonotype is one. The chain has TRBV6-5 and TRBJ2-1; 13 nucleotides agree with TRBD2. Germline CDR1 and CDR2: MNHEY and SVGAGI. With V trimmed by 0 bases and J by 9 bases, 8 bases remained unmatched. This CDR3 has 17 residues. The CDR3 sequence is CASSYSNRLAGGSEQFF. The CDR3 DNA is TGTGCCAGCAGTTACTCTAACAGACTAGCGGGAGGCAGTGAGCAGTTCTTC.

This chain connects TRBV28 to TRBJ2-1, with 7 positions matching TRBD1. Trimming at V came to 8 bases and at J to 6 bases, leaving 10 bases not matched to a gene. Germline loops: CDR1 MDHEN, CDR2 SYDVKM. This CDR3 contains 14 residues. This CDR3 reads CASQGVGEINEQFF. DNA of the CDR3: TGTGCCAGCCAGGGGGTCGGAGAGATCAATGAGCAGTTCTTC.

This chain links TRBV5-1 with TRBJ1-1, with D unresolved. Germline V CDR1 and CDR2: SGHRS, YFSETQ. The CDR3 is 16 amino acids. V dropped 0 bases and J dropped 11 bases, with 23 bases sitting between them. The CDR3 here is CASSLDSASSLSEAFF. CDR3 bases: TGCGCCAGCAGCTTGGATTCGGCATCTTCCTTGAGTGAGGCTTTCTTT.

Ten or more counts support this clonotype. CDR3: CASSLGQGIPYEQYF. The CDR3 nucleotides read TGCGCCAGCAGCTTGGGCCAGGGCATACCCTACGAGCAGTACTTC. This sequence joins TRBV5-1 and TRBJ2-7, with D possibly matching TRBD1 (5 bases). In germline, CDR1 is SGHRS, CDR2 YFSETQ. V lost 0 bases and J lost 2, with 12 bases in between. This CDR3 comprises 15 residues.

The chain is built from TRBV20-1 and TRBJ1-1; D gene uncertain. V dropped 5 bases and J dropped 1 base, with 8 bases sitting between them. Germline V gene sequence: CDR1 DFQATT, CDR2 SNEGSKA (reference sequence). This CDR3 has 12 amino acids. In DNA, the CDR3 is TGCAGTGCTCATCCACAGAACACTGAAGCTTTCTTT. This codes for CSAHPQNTEAFF.

Points on this clonotype: A much larger clone differs by one base, so this may be a read error. The CDR3 region has the DNA TGTCCCAGCAGCTTAGAAGGAGGCACTGAAGCTTTCTTT. Amino acids: CPSSLEGGTEAFF. The chain employs TRBV7-9 and TRBJ1-1, with D unresolved. This CDR3 spans 13 amino acids. Germline CDR1 and CDR2: SEHNR and FQNEAQ (reference sequence).

The rearrangement uses TRBV19 and TRBJ1-2; D is uncertain. V lost 7 bases to trimming and J lost 8 bases, with 23 bases between them. CDR3 length: 15 residues. CDR1 is LNHDA, CDR2 SQIVND, per germline (reference sequence). CDR3 loop: CASNKRYPLGTGYTF. Written as DNA, the CDR3 is TGTGCCAGTAATAAGCGTTACCCCCTCGGAACAGGCTACACCTTC.

In its sample, this clonotype was seen once. This CDR3 fails to terminate in the conserved phenylalanine or tryptophan, so it likely reflects a read error. V gene TRBV7-8 combines with J gene TRBJ2-7, with D possibly TRBD2 on 5 matching bases. The germline gives CDR1 SGHVS, CDR2 FQNEAQ. CDR3 length equals 13 residues. The V end lost 3 bases, the J end lost 4 bases, and 10 bases lay between the germline ends. CDR3 nucleotide sequence: TGTGCCAGCAGCTTCGAGGGTTTTTACGAGCAGTACCTC. Protein: CASSFEGFYEQYL.

Note on this clonotype: One junction end disagrees with the germline gene, perhaps due to a read error. The CDR3 DNA reads as TGCAGCACTAATACTCTGAACACCGGGAAGCTGTTTTTT. It yields the protein CSTNTLNTGKLFF. V and J are TRBV29-1 and TRBJ2-2; D is possibly TRBD2 (5 bases). The CDR3 sequence is 13 residues long. Per germline, CDR1 SQVTM and CDR2 ANQGSEA.

With regard to this clonotype: Possible read error: a much larger clone is one base away. The genes are TRBV28 and TRBJ2-5; 7 bases match TRBD2. In germline, CDR1 is MDHEN, CDR2 SYDVKM. The CDR3 extends over 14 amino acids. CDR3 bases: TGTGCCAGGAGTTTGTCTAGCGGCTTGGAGACCCAGTACTTC. Translating it yields CARSLSSGLETQYF.

Comments on this clonotype: Given a much more abundant clone one base away, this may be a read error. Given the absence of the conserved phenylalanine or tryptophan at the CDR3 end, a read error is likely. The chain carries TRBV13 and TRBJ2-1, with 13 bases fitting TRBD2. The CDR3 consists of 18 residues. Trimming at V came to 5 bases and at J to 0 bases, leaving 7 bases not matched to a gene. From germline, CDR1 is PRHDT and CDR2 FYEKMQ (reference sequence). CDR3 nucleotide sequence: TGTGCCAGCAGCGAGGGACTAGCGGGGACGTTCTCCTACAATGAGCAGTTCTTG. Its protein product is CASSEGLAGTFSYNEQFL.

Comment on this clonotype: A much larger clonotype is one base distant, so this may be a read error. The chain recombines TRBV6-6 with TRBJ1-6; D is ambiguous. This CDR3 is 15 amino acids long. Germline CDR1 MNHNY, CDR2 SVGAGI (reference sequence). DNA of the CDR3: TGTGCCAGCAATTACTCGGCACACAATAATTCACCCCTCCACTTT. This codes for CASNYSAHNNSPLHF.